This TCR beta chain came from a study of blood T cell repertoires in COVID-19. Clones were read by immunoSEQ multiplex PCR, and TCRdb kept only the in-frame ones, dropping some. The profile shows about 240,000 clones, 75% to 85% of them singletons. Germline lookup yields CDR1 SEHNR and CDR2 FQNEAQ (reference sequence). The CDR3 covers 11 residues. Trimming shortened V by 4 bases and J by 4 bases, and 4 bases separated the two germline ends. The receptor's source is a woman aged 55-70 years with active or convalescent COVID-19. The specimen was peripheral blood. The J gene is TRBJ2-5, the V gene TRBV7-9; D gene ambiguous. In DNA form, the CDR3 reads TGTGCCAGCAGCTCCCGAGAGACCCAGTACTTC. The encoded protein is CASSSRETQYF.